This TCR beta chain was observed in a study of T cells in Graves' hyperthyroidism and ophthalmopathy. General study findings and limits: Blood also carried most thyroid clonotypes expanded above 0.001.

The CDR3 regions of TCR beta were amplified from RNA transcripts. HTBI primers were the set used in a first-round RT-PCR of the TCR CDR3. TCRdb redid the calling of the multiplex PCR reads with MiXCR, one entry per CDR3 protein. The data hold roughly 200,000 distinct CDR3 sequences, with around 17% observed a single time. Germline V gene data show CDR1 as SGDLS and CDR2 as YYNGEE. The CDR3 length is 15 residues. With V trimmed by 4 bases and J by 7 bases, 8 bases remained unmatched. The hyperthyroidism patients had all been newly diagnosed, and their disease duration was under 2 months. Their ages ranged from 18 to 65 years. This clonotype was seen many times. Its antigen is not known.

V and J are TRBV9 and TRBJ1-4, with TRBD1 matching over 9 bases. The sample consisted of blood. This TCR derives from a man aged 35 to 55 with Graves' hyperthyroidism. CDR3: CASSKTGGLGEKLFF. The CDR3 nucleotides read TGTGCCAGCAGCAAAACAGGGGGCCTGGGTGAAAAACTGTTTTTT. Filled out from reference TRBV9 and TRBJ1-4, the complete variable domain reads DSGVTQTPKHLITATGQRVTLRCSPRSGDLSVYWYQQSLDQGLQFLIQYYNGEERAKGNILERFSAQQFPDLHSELNLSSLELGDSALYFCASSKTGGLGEKLFFGSGTQLSVL.